Described below is a single T cell receptor beta chain sequence and its context. This clonotype was seen many times. Its target antigen remains unknown. Base qualities were left out, and no much larger clone turns up one base away. The germline V gene gives CDR1 as SGHTA and CDR2 as FQGNSA. The CDR3 holds 14 amino acids from the cysteine to the phenylalanine. Here the CDR3 DNA is all that survives: 42 bases in frame from base 1. V lost 6 bases and J lost 3 bases; the stretch between them is 14 bases long. In the paper's terms, the treatment or condition label means: alpha-V12: anti-TRBV12 scFv linked to anti-CD3 scFv. T cells were expanded from blood mononuclear cells for around three days with either the anti-CD3 antibody OKT3 or CD3/CD28 Dynabeads. For the anti-TRBV12 bispecific sample, Jurkat leukemia cells were cocultured with normal T cells, and the comparison was a control coculture using an anti-CD19 bispecific. The culture conditions for expanded T cells were RPMI 1640 plus 10% fetal bovine serum, recombinant human IL-2 (approximately 100 IU/ml) and IL-7 (around 4.7 ng/ml). Each coculture contained about 50,000 normal T cells, about 50,000 target cells and bispecific antibody in roughly 100 ul and was incubated for about 15 hours at 37 degrees C. Each bispecific antibody was composed of two single-chain variable fragments, which were expressed in a single-chain diabody format with a His tag. Effector T cells were obtained from healthy human donors, and peripheral blood mononuclear cells were isolated from leukapheresis samples by Ficoll density gradient centrifugation.

The sample is drawn from a study of beta chain bispecific antibodies for T cell cancers (dated by TCRdb to the early 2020s). About the investigation overall: T cells from healthy donors were cocultured with T cell leukemia lines in the presence of bispecific antibodies, after which the depletion of each TRBV family was measured by TRBV sequencing of the surviving cells. Surface TRBV12 (TRBV12-3) was expressed by Jurkat cells, and surface TRBV5-5 was expressed by HPB-ALL cells.

Libraries incorporated unique molecular identifier barcodes, which were used to quantify clonotypes. Qiagen AllPrep DNA/RNA Micro kits were used to isolate total RNA, and an Agilent TapeStation was used to check RNA quality. TCR beta libraries were built by 5' RACE: cDNA synthesis followed by two PCR steps using TCR beta constant-region gene-specific primers. TCR beta libraries were sequenced on an Illumina MiSeq platform. The study's own analysis went as follows. Reads were processed with MIGEC, MiXCR and VDJtools. Clonotype frequency was calculated as the fraction of unique molecular identifiers assigned to a given clonotype among all unique molecular identifiers in the sample. Nonfunctional TRBV genes classified in IMGT as pseudogenes or open reading frames, such as TRBV1, TRBV12-1 and TRBV21, were excluded. The public reads were run again by TCRdb, first through fastp at Q25 and then through MiXCR, and only productive beta chains were kept. Here each entry gathers all rows of one CDR3 protein and keeps the most common genes and DNA. Here the V and J calls rest on TCRdb's processing, not on the authors' analysis. The sample table shows about 20,000 distinct CDR3 sequences, and 2% to 2.5% are seen once. Around 5.2% of the sample is in the top ten clones.

Broader findings and caveats from the paper: Every sequenced sample was a mix of normal T cells and leukemia cell line cells, and most of the targeted TRBV signal originated from the leukemia cells instead of the normal T cells. Cross-reactivity of the anti-TRBV5-5 antibody with TRBV5-6 was attributed to high sequence similarity between the two genes. Relative to anti-CD19, the TRBV12-3 share of total TRBV signal was reduced by around 99% after anti-TRBV12 exposure, whereas a nonsignificant less than 45% decrease was observed for TRBV12-4. Except for the targeted genes and closely related genes, all other TRBV family members appeared to be unaffected by the TRBV-directed bispecific antibodies.

The V gene is TRBV7-2 and the J gene is TRBJ1-2; the D segment cannot be called with confidence. The TCR comes from a human donor in good health. Some clones in this sample may be carry-over from other donors' samples. Sequenced here: healthy donor T cells cultured with leukemia cells, sampled from a culture containing a bispecific antibody targeting TCR Vbeta12. This receptor has the CDR3 CASSSMVLDYGYTF. The DNA sequence is TGTGCCAGCAGTTCTATGGTCCTGGACTATGGCTACACCTTC. Reference TRBV7-2 and TRBJ1-2 proteins supply the regions before and after the CDR3; the full variable domain is: GAGVSQSPSNKVTEKGKDVELRCDPISGHTALYWYRQSLGQGLEFLIYFQGNSAPDKSGLPSDRFSAERTGGSVSTLTIQRTQQEDSAVYLCASSSMVLDYGYTFGSGTRLTVV.